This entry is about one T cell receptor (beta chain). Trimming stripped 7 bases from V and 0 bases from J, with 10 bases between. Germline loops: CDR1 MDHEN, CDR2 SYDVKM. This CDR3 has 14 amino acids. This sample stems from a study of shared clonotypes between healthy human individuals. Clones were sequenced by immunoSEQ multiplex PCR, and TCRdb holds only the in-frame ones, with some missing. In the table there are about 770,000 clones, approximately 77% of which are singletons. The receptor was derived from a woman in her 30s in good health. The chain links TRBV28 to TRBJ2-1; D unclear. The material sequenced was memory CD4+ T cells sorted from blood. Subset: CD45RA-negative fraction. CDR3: CASIPQSSYNEQFF. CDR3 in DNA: TGTGCCAGCATCCCACAGAGCTCCTACAATGAGCAGTTCTTC.